The clone carrying this T cell receptor beta chain was recorded once. The run of the v3.0 immunoSEQ assay was at survey level. Profiling relied on immunoSEQ multiplex PCR, and the TCRdb table lists in-frame clones only, not all of them. This table holds 35,000 to 40,000 clones, roughly 85% found once. The sample comes from a study of long-term antiretroviral therapy in people with HIV. Trimming left V 0 bases short and J 0 bases short, with 13 bases between. CDR3 length equals 17 residues. Germline V gene lookup returns CDR1 SGDLS and CDR2 YYNGEE. The chain joins TRBV9 to TRBJ2-1; weak D call: TRBD2 (7 bases). The sequence was collected from a man aged 18 to 29 with HIV. The specimen was unsorted PBMCs, collected 2.2 years after starting antiretroviral therapy. CDR3 nucleotides: TGTGCCAGCAGCGTAGGGGGAGGGGGAGGCTCCTACAATGAGCAGTTCTTC. Translation: CASSVGGGGGSYNEQFF.